The 22 T cell receptor beta chains below all came from one sample that was sequenced in a study of blood T cells in healthy people across ages. Sample-barcoded 5' priming and a J-beta primer mix drove a second PCR of about 6 to 12 cycles. MiXCR, run by TCRdb on the 5' RACE reads, gives a single entry per CDR3 protein. The table records around 1,000,000 distinct CDR3 sequences, 35% to 40% of them present only once. Sequences were obtained from blood. The receptors were sampled from a man aged 18 to 29 in good health.

The gene calls are TRBV7-6 and TRBJ2-3; D unclear. Trimming pared 1 base from V and 7 bases from J, leaving 6 bases between. The germline V gene encodes CDR1 SGHVS and CDR2 FNYEAQ. This CDR3 contains 12 residues. The CDR3 protein is CASSLDVYTQYF. The CDR3 DNA is TGTGCCAGCAGCTTAGACGTCTATACGCAGTATTTT.

This clonotype was observed a handful of times. The chain carries TRBV4-1 and TRBJ2-1; a possible D gene is TRBD1 (6 bases). The germline V and J ends were trimmed by 4 bases and 0 bases, with 13 bases remaining between them. The germline gives CDR1 MGHRA, CDR2 YSYEKL. The CDR3 contains 16 residues. CDR3 DNA: TGCGCCAGCAGCCCGAACAGGGCTAGCTCCTACAATGAGCAGTTCTTC. Amino acid sequence: CASSPNRASSYNEQFF.

The gene calls are TRBV29-1 and TRBJ2-4, with TRBD1 matching 7 bases. Germline V CDR1 and CDR2: SQVTM, ANQGSEA. V lost 5 bases to trimming and J lost 7 bases; unmatched junction nucleotides: 8. The CDR3 is made up of 13 amino acids. In DNA, the CDR3 is TGCAGCGTTCAACCGACAGGGTCGAACATTCAGTACTTC. Protein: CSVQPTGSNIQYF.

This chain links TRBV12-3 or TRBV12-4 with TRBJ2-7; TRBD2 agrees at 9 bases. V dropped 6 bases and J dropped 3; count of bases not matched to a gene: 9. This CDR3 is built from 15 residues. The CDR3 sequence: CASSSGVAGVYEQYF. CDR3 nucleotide sequence: TGTGCCAGCAGCTCGGGAGTAGCGGGGGTCTACGAGCAGTACTTC.

As concerns this clonotype: An end of the junction does not agree with germline; a read error may underlie this. This rearrangement joins TRBV6-2 or TRBV6-3 to TRBJ2-7; TRBD1 matches 8 bases. The CDR3 spans 15 residues. CDR1 MNHEY and CDR2 SVGEGT come from the germline V gene. In nucleotides, the CDR3 is TGTGCCAGCAGTTACGACCGACAGGGGACCTACGAGCGGTACTTC. This encodes CASSYDRQGTYERYF.

The J gene is TRBJ2-1, the V gene TRBV10-3; 13 bases match TRBD2. Trimming took 8 bases from V and 6 from J; bases not matched to a gene: 7. Germline values: CDR1 ENHRY, CDR2 SYGVKD. This CDR3 contains 15 residues. DNA of the CDR3: TGTGCCATCCGACTAGCGGGGGGTCGAATCAATGAGCAGTTCTTC. Its protein product is CAIRLAGGRINEQFF.

J is TRBJ1-1 and V is TRBV15; the D is unclear. Germline CDR1 and CDR2: LNHNV and YYDKDF (reference sequence). V was clipped by 1 base and J by 7 bases, with 10 bases between them. The CDR3 length is 13 residues. The CDR3 nucleotides are TGTGCCACCAGCAGAGGGAAAAGTGGTGAAGCTTTCTTT. Its protein is CATSRGKSGEAFF.

V and J are TRBV9 and TRBJ2-1; a possible D gene is TRBD1 (7 bases). V lost 0 bases to trimming and J lost 7 bases, with 20 bases between them. The CDR3 extends over 17 amino acids. The germline V gene has CDR1 SGDLS and CDR2 YYNGEE. This chain's CDR3 is CASSVEGGQWSENEQFF. The CDR3 coding sequence is TGTGCCAGCAGCGTAGAGGGGGGACAGTGGAGCGAGAATGAGCAGTTCTTC.

This clonotype was counted a few times. The J gene is TRBJ1-5, the V gene TRBV2; D gene unclear. From germline, CDR1 is SNHLY and CDR2 FYNNEI. The CDR3 consists of 15 residues. The V and J ends lost 6 bases and 2 bases respectively, with 14 bases between them. The CDR3 sequence is CASRRGIEGNQPQHF. CDR3 bases: TGTGCCAGCAGACGGGGAATAGAGGGCAATCAGCCCCAGCATTTT.

This clonotype has a handful of counts. The chain recombines TRBV12-3 or TRBV12-4 with TRBJ1-1, with D maybe TRBD1 (6 bases). CDR3 size: 13 residues. V gave up 7 bases and J gave up 7 bases, with 16 bases separating them. CDR3 DNA sequence: TGTGCCAGCAAACCATCTACAGGGAGTGAAGCTTTCTTT. It yields the protein CASKPSTGSEAFF.

In its sample, this clonotype was seen a few times. The chain employs TRBV12-3 or TRBV12-4 and TRBJ1-1; 7 bases fit TRBD1. The CDR3 has 12 residues. Trimming took 6 bases from V and 8 from J; bases not matched to a gene: 6. CDR3 sequence: CASSRTGEEAFF. CDR3 in DNA: TGTGCCAGCAGCCGAACAGGGGAGGAAGCTTTCTTT.

This chain joins TRBV24-1 and TRBJ1-2, with D possibly matching TRBD1 (5 bases). V was pared by 3 bases and J by 6 bases, with 10 bases between. The CDR3 is 13 residues long. Germline lookup yields CDR1 KGHDR and CDR2 SFDVKD. CDR3 nucleotides: TGTGCCACCAGTGATGCCGGGGCCCATGGCTACACCTTC. Its translation is CATSDAGAHGYTF.

The gene calls are TRBV20-1 and TRBJ2-7; the D gene is possibly TRBD2 (6 bases). The germline V gene encodes CDR1 DFQATT and CDR2 SNEGSKA (reference sequence). This CDR3 contains 13 residues. The V end lost 4 bases, the J end lost 0 bases, and 10 bases lay between the germline ends. Here the CDR3 DNA reads TGCAGTGCTACACGGGGGAGCTCCTACGAGCAGTACTTC. Protein: CSATRGSSYEQYF.

The genes are TRBV30 and TRBJ2-3; no reliable D call. V was clipped by 2 bases and J by 2 bases, with 8 bases between them. This CDR3 is built from 13 residues. Germline CDR1 is GTSNPN and CDR2 is SVGIG (reference sequence). The CDR3 DNA reads TGTGCCTGGAGTCACCTTAACACAGATACGCAGTATTTT. It specifies CAWSHLNTDTQYF.

This clonotype was counted between two and nine times. The chain uses TRBV29-1 and TRBJ2-3, with a possible D match to TRBD2 (5 bases). The V end was cut by 5 bases, the J end by 3 bases, with 12 bases between. The CDR3 loop spans 13 amino acids. Germline CDR1 and CDR2: SQVTM and ANQGSEA. The CDR3 region has the DNA TGCAGCGTTAGGGCAGAGCGGACAGATACGCAGTATTTT. Translation gives CSVRAERTDTQYF.

This chain uses TRBV6-2 or TRBV6-3 with TRBJ1-1; weak D call: TRBD1 (6 bases). V lost 5 bases to trimming and J lost 0 bases, with 10 bases between them. CDR1 is MNHEY, CDR2 SVGEGT, per germline. The CDR3 contains 14 residues. Here the CDR3 reads CASSETGLNTEAFF. In DNA form, the CDR3 reads TGTGCCAGCAGTGAGACAGGTTTGAACACTGAAGCTTTCTTT.

A few counts support this clonotype. The chain employs TRBV4-2 and TRBJ1-1; 7 nucleotides line up with TRBD1. V gave up 5 bases and J gave up 0 bases; unmatched junction bases: 3. The CDR3 consists of 14 residues. Germline V gene data show CDR1 as LGHNA and CDR2 as YNFKEQ. The CDR3 region is CASSTGQLNTEAFF. The CDR3 coding sequence is TGTGCCAGCAGCACGGGACAGTTGAACACTGAAGCTTTCTTT.

This chain connects TRBV9 to TRBJ2-3, with D maybe TRBD2 (6 bases). This CDR3 is 17 amino acids long. The V gene's germline CDR1 is SGDLS and CDR2 YYNGEE. V gave up 0 bases and J gave up 6 bases, with 20 bases separating them. CDR3 protein: CASSVGRRDTRGDTQYF. The CDR3 bases are TGTGCCAGCAGCGTAGGAAGGCGGGATACTCGGGGGGATACGCAGTATTTT. Based on the CDR3 plus reference TRBV9 and TRBJ2-3, the full variable domain is DSGVTQTPKHLITATGQRVTLRCSPRSGDLSVYWYQQSLDQGLQFLIQYYNGEERAKGNILERFSAQQFPDLHSELNLSSLELGDSALYFCASSVGRRDTRGDTQYFGPGTRLTVL.

This clonotype has a handful of counts. An end of the junction does not agree with germline; a read error may underlie this. This chain connects TRBV10-3 to TRBJ2-7; D call uncertain. This CDR3 has 14 residues. Germline-derived CDR1 and CDR2 are ENHRY and SYGVKD. CDR3 nucleotide sequence: TGTGCCACCAGTGACCCCGCAGGCTCCTACGAGCAGTACTTC. Translated, it gives CATSDPAGSYEQYF.

Comments on this clonotype: Germline and junction disagree at one end, which may indicate a read error. The chain links TRBV20-1 to TRBJ1-1; D is undetermined. CDR1 is DFQATT, CDR2 SNEGSKA, per germline (reference sequence). This CDR3 has 14 residues. The CDR3 sequence: CSVRRVSGNTEAFF. The CDR3 DNA follows: TGCAGTGTTAGACGAGTTTCCGGGAACACTGAAGCTTTCTTT.

V is TRBV30 and J is TRBJ1-2; a weak D match, TRBD1 (5 bases). The CDR3 has 13 residues. Trimming removed 4 bases from V and 3 bases from J, with 12 bases in between. Germline V lookup: CDR1 GTSNPN, CDR2 SVGIG (reference sequence). The CDR3: CAWTGTRDYGYTF. Written as DNA, the CDR3 is TGTGCCTGGACAGGGACTAGGGACTATGGCTACACCTTC.

The gene calls are TRBV28 and TRBJ1-2; D perhaps matches TRBD1 (6 bases). This CDR3 has 15 amino acids. Germline lookup yields CDR1 MDHEN and CDR2 SYDVKM. V was pared by 2 bases and J by 1 base, with 11 bases between. The CDR3 DNA reads as TGTGCCAGCAGTTTAAGGGGGGGCCATAACTATGGCTACACCTTC. It encodes CASSLRGGHNYGYTF.